This T cell receptor beta chain was obtained from a study of control samples from healthy donors and cancer patients. The assay was immunoSEQ multiplex PCR, and TCRdb's table has in-frame clones only and misses some. The table includes about 60,000 clones, 90% detected once. There are 16 residues in the CDR3. The trim removed 1 base at V and 1 base at J, leaving 4 bases unmatched. Germline V gene sequence: CDR1 SGHDT, CDR2 YYEEEE. The chain has TRBV5-6 and TRBJ2-3; 9 bases are a match to TRBD2. The material sequenced was PBMCs. The clonotype originates from a woman between 50 and 59 years old with colorectal cancer. The CDR3 loop is CASSLMGGRGTDTQYF. Here the CDR3 DNA reads TGTGCCAGCAGCTTGATGGGCGGGAGGGGCACAGATACGCAGTATTTT.